This entry features one T cell receptor (beta chain) sequence. What antigen it recognizes has not been identified. There are no base qualities to consult, and no much larger clone falls within one base. Stable Graves' hyperthyroidism was defined as the absence of progression to ophthalmopathy over 18 months of follow-up. Hyperthyroidism patients were aged 18 to 65 years and newly diagnosed, with disease duration of less than 2 months. Exclusion was applied to patients with uncontrolled infections, other autoimmune diseases, pregnancy or lactation. Diagnoses relied on clinical symptoms, serum thyroxine and TRAb, thyroid ultrasound and orbital computed tomography. PBMCs were isolated from more than 9 ml of fresh peripheral blood by Ficoll-Paque density gradient centrifugation. Trizol reagent was used to extract total RNA, and RNA quality was then checked on an Agilent 2100 Bioanalyzer. The TCR beta CDR3 regions were amplified from the RNA transcripts. For the first round of RT-PCR on the TCR CDR3, the HTBI primer set was used together with the Qiagen OneStep RT-PCR kit. The libraries were constructed in a second round of multiplex PCR and then size-selected and purified. Paired-end sequencing of the libraries was performed with 100 bp reads on an Illumina HiSeq2000. The original pipeline was this. Raw data were processed with SOAPnuke, discarding reads with adapters, uncalled bases, mean Phred below 15, or no exact constant-primer or identifier match. COPE v1.2.5 was used to merge the high-quality paired reads, and each unique nucleotide sequence was defined as a clonotype. MiTCR v1.1 was used to align the clonotypes against IMGT TRBV, TRBD and TRBJ reference segments. Analysis was restricted to V-J combinations with a frequency above 0.0001, which covered 98% to 99.2% of repertoires. The TCS score was defined as F50 (clonal expansion) divided by E x V (chaos), with BLOSUM62-based TCRdist calculated between CDR3 peptides within each V-J. Welch's t-statistics and random forest reduced just over 500 V-J features to under 15, which were used in a naive Bayes classifier (R e1071). TCRdb itself trimmed the public reads at Q25 with fastp, ran MiXCR and retained productive beta chains. Each CDR3 protein appears once, grouped with its most common genes and DNA. The V and J calls follow TCRdb's processing rather than the paper's. Within this sample are 300,000 to 400,000 distinct CDR3 sequences, with around 20% of them counted one time only. Of the sample, over 45% is held by the ten largest clones.

Including cysteine and phenylalanine, the CDR3 has 18 amino acids. CDR3 DNA only is kept here, 54 bases in frame from base 1. CDR1 and CDR2 are drawn from the germline V gene: SNHLY, FYNNEI. V is clipped by 2 bases and J by 5 bases, and the sequence between their germline boundaries is 24 bases long. These data come from a study of T cells in Graves' hyperthyroidism and ophthalmopathy (dated by TCRdb to the late 2010s). A note on the overall study: Peripheral blood samples were taken at the time of initial diagnosis, prior to any treatment. To identify TCR V-J signatures that set the groups apart, the researchers used a discovery cohort of 90 to 100 patients, made up of 40 to 45 with Graves' ophthalmopathy and 57 with stable Graves' hyperthyroidism. Prospective prediction of ophthalmopathy was tested in an independent validation cohort of 18 to 20 hyperthyroidism patients and 17 patients who later progressed to ophthalmopathy. For training and testing, the 95 to 100 patients in the discovery cohort were randomly divided in a 7:3 ratio. The study also compared thyroid tissue and blood T-cell repertoires from several Graves' hyperthyroidism patients. Following sampling, methimazole starting at 30 mg daily was given to hyperthyroidism patients, and high-dose intravenous methylprednisolone was given to ophthalmopathy patients. TCR Vbeta CDR3 sequencing of 120 to 150 peripheral blood samples (over 40 ophthalmopathy, approximately 80 hyperthyroidism and around 17 progressor patients) is reported in the paper.

Overall study outcomes, separate from this receptor: A 13 V-J signature model separated ophthalmopathy from stable hyperthyroidism, with around 88% sensitivity and just under 84% specificity in cross-validation and 80%/75% in testing. Most expanded thyroid clonotypes (frequency above 0.001) were also detected in blood, suggesting blood repertoires may reflect thyroid immune responses. Sample size was not statistically predetermined, and investigators were not blinded to group allocation. In validation, progression to ophthalmopathy was predicted by the model with approximately 67% sensitivity and 72.22% specificity, a median of roughly six months before onset.

The chain is made from TRBV2 and TRBJ1-2; the D gene cannot be resolved reliably. The source is a woman between 50 and 59 years old with Graves' hyperthyroidism. The sample was blood. Read as DNA, the sequence is TGTGCCAGCAGTGAAAAAGGATCACTAGGATCTCTGAGATATGGCTACACCTTC. Translated, this gives CASSEKGSLGSLRYGYTF.